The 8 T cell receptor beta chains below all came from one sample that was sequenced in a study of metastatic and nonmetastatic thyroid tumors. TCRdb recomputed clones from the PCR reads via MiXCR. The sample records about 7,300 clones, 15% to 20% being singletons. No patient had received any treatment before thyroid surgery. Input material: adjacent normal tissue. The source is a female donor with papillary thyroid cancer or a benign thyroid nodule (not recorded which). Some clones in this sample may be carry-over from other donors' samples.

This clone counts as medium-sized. CDR3 in DNA: TGTGCCACCAGTGATACCGGGACTTATGAGACCCAGTACTTC. Its translation: CATSDTGTYETQYF. The rearrangement links TRBV24-1 to TRBJ2-5; TRBD2 is a possible D gene (6 bases). Trimming removed 3 bases at V and 5 bases at J, with 12 bases between. Germline CDR1 is KGHDR and CDR2 is SFDVKD. CDR3 length: 14 residues.

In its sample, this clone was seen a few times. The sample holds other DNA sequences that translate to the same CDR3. CDR3 in amino acids: CASSIRVGNSPLHF. DNA of the CDR3: TGTGCCAGTAGTATAAGGGTTGGGAATTCACCCCTCCACTTT. This chain links TRBV19 with TRBJ1-6, with D unresolved. The length of the CDR3 is 14 residues. V lost 2 bases and J lost 7, with 9 bases in between. Germline V gene data show CDR1 as LNHDA and CDR2 as SQIVND (reference sequence).

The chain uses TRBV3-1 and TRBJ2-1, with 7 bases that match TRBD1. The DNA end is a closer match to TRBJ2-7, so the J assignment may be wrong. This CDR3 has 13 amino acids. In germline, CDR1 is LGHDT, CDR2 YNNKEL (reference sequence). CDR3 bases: TGTGCCAGCAGCCAGAGCAGGGGGAACGAGCAGTACTTC. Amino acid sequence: CASSQSRGNEQYF.

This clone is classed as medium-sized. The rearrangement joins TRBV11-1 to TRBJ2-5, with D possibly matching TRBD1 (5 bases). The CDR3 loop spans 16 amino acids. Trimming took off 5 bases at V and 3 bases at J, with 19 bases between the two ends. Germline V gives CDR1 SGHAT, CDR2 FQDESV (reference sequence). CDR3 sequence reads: CASSPHALLTEETQYF. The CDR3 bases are TGTGCCAGCAGCCCCCACGCGTTATTGACAGAAGAGACCCAGTACTTC.

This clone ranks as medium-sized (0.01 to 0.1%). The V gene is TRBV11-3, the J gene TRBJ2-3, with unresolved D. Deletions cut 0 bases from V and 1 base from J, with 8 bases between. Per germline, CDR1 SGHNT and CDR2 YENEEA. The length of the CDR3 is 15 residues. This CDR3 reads CASSLETVGTDTQYF. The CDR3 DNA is TGTGCCAGCAGCTTAGAGACGGTGGGCACAGATACGCAGTATTTT.

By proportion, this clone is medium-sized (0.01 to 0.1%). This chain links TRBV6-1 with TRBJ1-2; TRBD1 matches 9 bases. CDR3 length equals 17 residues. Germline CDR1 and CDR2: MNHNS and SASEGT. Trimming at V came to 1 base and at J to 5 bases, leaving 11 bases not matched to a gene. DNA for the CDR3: TGTGCCAGCAGTGAAGGGGGACAGGGCACTACTACTTATGGCTACACCTTC. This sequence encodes CASSEGGQGTTTYGYTF.

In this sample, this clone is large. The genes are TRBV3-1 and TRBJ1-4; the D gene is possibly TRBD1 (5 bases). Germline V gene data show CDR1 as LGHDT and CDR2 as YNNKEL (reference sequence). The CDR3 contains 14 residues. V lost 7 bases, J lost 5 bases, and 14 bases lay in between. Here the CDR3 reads CASNGRQGNEKLFF. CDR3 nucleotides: TGTGCCAGCAACGGCCGGCAGGGAAATGAAAAACTGTTTTTT.

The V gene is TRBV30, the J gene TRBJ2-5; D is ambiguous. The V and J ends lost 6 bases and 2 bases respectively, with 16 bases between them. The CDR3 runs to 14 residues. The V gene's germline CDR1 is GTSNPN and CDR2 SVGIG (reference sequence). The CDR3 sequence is CACSHHGPQETQYF. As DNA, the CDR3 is TGTGCCTGTAGTCATCATGGACCTCAAGAGACCCAGTACTTC.